The clone carrying this T cell receptor (beta chain) was counted only a few times. These data originate in a study of control samples from healthy donors and cancer patients. Per the germline V gene, CDR1 is ENHRY and CDR2 is SYGVKD. The V gene end was trimmed by 10 bases and the J gene end by 0 bases; junction bases not matched to a gene: 7. The CDR3 length is 14 residues. Generated by immunoSEQ multiplex PCR, the TCRdb table keeps only in-frame clones and is missing some. The table shows 150,000 or so clones, with around 90% occurring only once. The J gene is TRBJ1-2, the V gene TRBV10-3; 8 bases agree with TRBD1. Sequenced input: blood. This receptor was taken from a young man in good health. The CDR3 coding sequence is TGTGCCACCCAGGACAGGGATACTAACTATGGCTACACCTTC. Translating it yields CATQDRDTNYGYTF.